These 2 T cell receptor beta chains came from one sample sequenced in a study of cytomegalovirus exposure and HLA in healthy donors. Assay: immunoSEQ multiplex PCR; the TCRdb copy retains only in-frame clones and omits some. Of around 200,000 clones in the sample, around 90% are singletons; the top ten hold 2.9%. The specimen was PBMCs. The receptors stem from a woman aged 18 to 35 in good health and CMV-seronegative.

This chain links TRBV5-1 with TRBJ1-2, with unresolved D. CDR3 size: 15 residues. Germline CDR1 and CDR2: SGHRS and YFSETQ. V lost 7 bases and J 0 bases, leaving 16 bases between the germline ends. CDR3: CASRRSGDSNYGYTF. The CDR3 DNA sequence: TGCGCCAGCCGAAGGTCGGGAGACTCTAACTATGGCTACACCTTC.

The chain links TRBV6-1 to TRBJ1-3; the D is unclear. V dropped 7 bases and J dropped 0 bases, with 7 bases sitting between them. Germline V lookup: CDR1 MNHNS, CDR2 SASEGT. This CDR3 comprises 13 residues. For the CDR3, the DNA is TGTGCCAGCACTTATCCCTCTGGAAACACCATATATTTT. Its protein product is CASTYPSGNTIYF.